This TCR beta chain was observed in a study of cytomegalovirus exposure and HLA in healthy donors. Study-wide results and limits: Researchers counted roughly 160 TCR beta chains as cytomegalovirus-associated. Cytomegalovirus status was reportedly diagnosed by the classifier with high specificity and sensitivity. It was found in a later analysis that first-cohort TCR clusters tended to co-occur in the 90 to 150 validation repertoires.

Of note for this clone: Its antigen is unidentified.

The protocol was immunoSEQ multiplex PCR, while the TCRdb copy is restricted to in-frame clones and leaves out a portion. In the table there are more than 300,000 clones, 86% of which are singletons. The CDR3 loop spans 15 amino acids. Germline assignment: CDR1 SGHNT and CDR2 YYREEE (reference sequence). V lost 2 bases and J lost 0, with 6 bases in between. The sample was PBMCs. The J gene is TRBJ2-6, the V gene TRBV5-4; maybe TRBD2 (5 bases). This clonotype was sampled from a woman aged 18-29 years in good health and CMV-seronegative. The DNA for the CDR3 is TGTGCCAGCAGCTTCCGGGACTCTGGGGCCAACGTCCTGACTTTC. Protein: CASSFRDSGANVLTF.